This T cell receptor beta chain was recorded in a study of cytomegalovirus exposure and HLA in healthy donors. Study conclusions and caveats: The classifier reportedly diagnosed cytomegalovirus status with high sensitivity and specificity.

The PCR made use of 60 Vbeta and 13 Jbeta primers. The method was immunoSEQ multiplex PCR; TCRdb's version includes in-frame clones alone and lacks a portion of them. Of around 150,000 clones listed, around 79% are singletons. This CDR3 has 16 residues. Germline CDR1 LNHDA, CDR2 SQIVND (reference sequence). Trimming took 2 bases from V and 0 from J, leaving 11 bases between them. Concerning this clone: Antigen unknown.

The receptor's source is a young man in good health and CMV-seronegative. Input material: PBMCs. The rearrangement uses TRBV19 and TRBJ2-1, with D perhaps matching TRBD2 (6 bases). CDR3 sequence: CASSILGGVSYNEQFF. The CDR3, as DNA: TGTGCCAGTAGTATATTGGGCGGGGTCTCCTACAATGAGCAGTTCTTC.